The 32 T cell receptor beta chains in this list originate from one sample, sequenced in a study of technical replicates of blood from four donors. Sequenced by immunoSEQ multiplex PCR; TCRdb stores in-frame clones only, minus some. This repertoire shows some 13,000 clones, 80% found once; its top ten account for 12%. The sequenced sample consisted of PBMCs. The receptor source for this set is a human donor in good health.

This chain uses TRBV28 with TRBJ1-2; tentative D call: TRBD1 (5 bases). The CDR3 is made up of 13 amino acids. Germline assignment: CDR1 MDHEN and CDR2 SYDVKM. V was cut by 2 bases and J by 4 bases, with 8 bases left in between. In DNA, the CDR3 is TGTGCCAGCAGTTTAGGGGGGATCTATGGCTACACCTTC. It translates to CASSLGGIYGYTF.

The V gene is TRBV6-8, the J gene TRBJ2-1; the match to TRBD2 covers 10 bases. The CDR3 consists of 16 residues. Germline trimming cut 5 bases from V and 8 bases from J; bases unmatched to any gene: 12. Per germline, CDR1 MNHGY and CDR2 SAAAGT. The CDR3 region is CASSKLAGRLGDEQFF. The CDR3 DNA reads TGTGCCAGCAGTAAACTAGCGGGACGCCTAGGGGATGAGCAGTTCTTC.

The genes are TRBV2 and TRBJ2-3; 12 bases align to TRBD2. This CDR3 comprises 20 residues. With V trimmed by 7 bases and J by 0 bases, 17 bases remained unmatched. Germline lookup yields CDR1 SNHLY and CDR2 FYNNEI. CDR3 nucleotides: TGTGCCAGCATCGACCCCGGACTAGCGGGACTTGCCTTTAGCACAGATACGCAGTATTTT. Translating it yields CASIDPGLAGLAFSTDTQYF.

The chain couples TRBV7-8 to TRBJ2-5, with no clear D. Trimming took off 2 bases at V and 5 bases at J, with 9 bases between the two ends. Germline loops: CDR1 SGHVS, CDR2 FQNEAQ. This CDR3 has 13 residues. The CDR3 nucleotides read TGTGCCAGCAGCTTATTAGTGGAGGAGACCCAGTACTTC. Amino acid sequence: CASSLLVEETQYF.

As DNA, the CDR3 is TGTGCCAGCAGGGCCGGGGTGACAGGGAACACTGAAGCTTTCTTT. This translates into CASRAGVTGNTEAFF. This chain joins TRBV6-5 and TRBJ1-1; D is possibly TRBD1 (6 bases). Germline CDR1 is MNHEY and CDR2 is SVGAGI. The CDR3 has 15 amino acids. Trimming removed 6 bases at V and 1 base at J, with 15 bases between.

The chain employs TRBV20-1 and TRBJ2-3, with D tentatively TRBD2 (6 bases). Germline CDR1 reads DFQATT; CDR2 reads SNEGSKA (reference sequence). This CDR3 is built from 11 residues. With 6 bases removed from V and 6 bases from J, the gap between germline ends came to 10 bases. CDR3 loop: CSAGGADTQYF. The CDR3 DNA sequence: TGCAGTGCAGGAGGGGCGGATACGCAGTATTTT.

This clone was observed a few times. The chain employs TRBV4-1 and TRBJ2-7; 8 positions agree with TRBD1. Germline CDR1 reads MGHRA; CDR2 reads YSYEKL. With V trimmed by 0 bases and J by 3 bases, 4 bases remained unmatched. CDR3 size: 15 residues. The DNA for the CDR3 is TGCGCCAGCAGCCAAGAGCCAGGACAGGGCTACGAGCAGTACTTC. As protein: CASSQEPGQGYEQYF.

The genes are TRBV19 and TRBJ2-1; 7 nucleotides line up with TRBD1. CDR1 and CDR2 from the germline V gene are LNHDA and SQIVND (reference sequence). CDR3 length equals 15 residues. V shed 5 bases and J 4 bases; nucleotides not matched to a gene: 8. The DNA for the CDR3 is TGTGCCAGTAGTGAACAGGGGTATCGATACAATGAGCAGTTCTTC. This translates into CASSEQGYRYNEQFF. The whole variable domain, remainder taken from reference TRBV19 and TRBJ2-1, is DGGITQSPKYLFRKEGQNVTLSCEQNLNHDAMYWYRQDPGQGLRLIYYSQIVNDFQKGDIAEGYSVSREKKESFPLTVTSAQKNPTAFYLCASSEQGYRYNEQFFGPGTRLTVL.

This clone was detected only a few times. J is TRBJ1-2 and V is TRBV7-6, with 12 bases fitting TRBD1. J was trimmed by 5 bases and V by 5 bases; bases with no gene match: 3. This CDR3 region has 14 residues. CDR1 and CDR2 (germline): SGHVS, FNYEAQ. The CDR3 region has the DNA TGTGCCAGCAGCATGGGACAGGGGGCTTATGGCTACACCTTC. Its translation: CASSMGQGAYGYTF.

The CDR3 nucleotides read TGTGCCAGCAGCCCTGGGACAGGGTACACTGAAGCTTTCTTT. As protein: CASSPGTGYTEAFF. V usage is TRBV7-9 and J usage is TRBJ1-1; 9 bases map to TRBD1. Germline V gene data show CDR1 as SEHNR and CDR2 as FQNEAQ (reference sequence). Losses at the gene ends were 5 bases for V and 3 bases for J; bases not matched to a gene: 4. This CDR3 comprises 14 residues.

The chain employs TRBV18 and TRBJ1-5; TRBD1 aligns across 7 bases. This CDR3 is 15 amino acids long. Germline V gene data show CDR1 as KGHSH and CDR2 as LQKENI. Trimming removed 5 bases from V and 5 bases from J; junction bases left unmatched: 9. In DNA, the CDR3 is TGTGCCAGCTCAACAGCCCCTACAGGGGATCAGCCCCAGCATTTT. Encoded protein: CASSTAPTGDQPQHF. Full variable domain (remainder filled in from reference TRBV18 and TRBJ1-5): NAGVMQNPRHLVRRRGQEARLRCSPMKGHSHVYWYRQLPEEGLKFMVYLQKENIIDESGMPKERFSAEFPKEGPSILRIQQVVRGDSAAYFCASSTAPTGDQPQHFGDGTRLSIL.

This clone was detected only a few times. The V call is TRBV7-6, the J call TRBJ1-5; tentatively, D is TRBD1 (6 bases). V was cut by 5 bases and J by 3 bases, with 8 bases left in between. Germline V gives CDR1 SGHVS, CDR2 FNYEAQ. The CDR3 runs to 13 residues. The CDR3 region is CASSRDTNQPQHF. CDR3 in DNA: TGTGCCAGCAGCCGGGACACCAATCAGCCCCAGCATTTT.

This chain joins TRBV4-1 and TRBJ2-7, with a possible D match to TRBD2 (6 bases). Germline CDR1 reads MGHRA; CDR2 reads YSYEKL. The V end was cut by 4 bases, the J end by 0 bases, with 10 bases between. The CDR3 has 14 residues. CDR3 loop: CASSPTGDSYEQYF. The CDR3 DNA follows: TGCGCCAGCAGCCCCACGGGAGACTCCTACGAGCAGTACTTC.

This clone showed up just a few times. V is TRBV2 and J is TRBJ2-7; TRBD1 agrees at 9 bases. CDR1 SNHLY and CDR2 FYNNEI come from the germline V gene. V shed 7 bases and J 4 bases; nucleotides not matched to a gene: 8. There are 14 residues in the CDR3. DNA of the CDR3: TGTGCCAGCACCCAACAGGGGGCAAGTTACGAGCAGTACTTC. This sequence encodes CASTQQGASYEQYF.

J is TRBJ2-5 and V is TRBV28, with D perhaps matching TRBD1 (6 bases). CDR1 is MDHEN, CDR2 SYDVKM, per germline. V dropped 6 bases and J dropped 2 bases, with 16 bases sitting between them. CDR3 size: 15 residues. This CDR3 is CASRPGQGYQETQYF. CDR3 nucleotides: TGTGCCAGCAGACCGGGGCAGGGGTATCAAGAGACCCAGTACTTC.

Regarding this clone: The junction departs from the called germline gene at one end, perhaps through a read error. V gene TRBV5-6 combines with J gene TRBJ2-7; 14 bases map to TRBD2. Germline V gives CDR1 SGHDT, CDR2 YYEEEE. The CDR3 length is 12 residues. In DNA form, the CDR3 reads TGTGCCAGCACTGGGACTAGCGGGAGCCATGACTTC. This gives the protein CASTGTSGSHDF.

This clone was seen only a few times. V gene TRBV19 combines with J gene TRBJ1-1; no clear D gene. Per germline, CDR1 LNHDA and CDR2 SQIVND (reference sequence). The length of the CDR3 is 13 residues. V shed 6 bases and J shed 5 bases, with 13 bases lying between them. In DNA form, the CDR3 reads TGTGCCAGTAGGACCCTAGGTGGAACTGAAGCTTTCTTT. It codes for CASRTLGGTEAFF.

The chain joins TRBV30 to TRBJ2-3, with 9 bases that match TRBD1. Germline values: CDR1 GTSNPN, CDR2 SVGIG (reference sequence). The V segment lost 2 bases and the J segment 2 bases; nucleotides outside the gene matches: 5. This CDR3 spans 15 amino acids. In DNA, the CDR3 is TGTGCCTGGAGTTACCGGGACAGGGACACAGATACGCAGTATTTT. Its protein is CAWSYRDRDTDTQYF.

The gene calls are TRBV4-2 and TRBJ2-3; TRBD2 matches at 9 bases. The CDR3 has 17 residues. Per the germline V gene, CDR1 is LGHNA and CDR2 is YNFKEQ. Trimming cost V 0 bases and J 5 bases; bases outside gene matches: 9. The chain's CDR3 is CASSQDLGNSGRDTQYF. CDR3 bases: TGTGCCAGCAGCCAAGATCTTGGGAATAGCGGGAGAGATACGCAGTATTTT.

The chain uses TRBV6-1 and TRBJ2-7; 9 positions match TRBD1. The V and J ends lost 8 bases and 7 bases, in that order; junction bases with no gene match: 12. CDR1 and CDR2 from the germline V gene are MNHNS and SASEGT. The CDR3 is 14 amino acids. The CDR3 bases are TGTGCCAGCTGGGATACAGGGGGCAGGGAAGAGCAGTACTTC. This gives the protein CASWDTGGREEQYF.

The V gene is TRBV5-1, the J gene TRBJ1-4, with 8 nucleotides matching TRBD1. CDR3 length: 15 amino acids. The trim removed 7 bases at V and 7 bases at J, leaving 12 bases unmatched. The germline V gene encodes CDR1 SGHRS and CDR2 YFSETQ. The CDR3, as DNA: TGCGCCAGCTCGCCCCAGGGGGCAGCCGGTGAAAAACTGTTTTTT. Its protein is CASSPQGAAGEKLFF.

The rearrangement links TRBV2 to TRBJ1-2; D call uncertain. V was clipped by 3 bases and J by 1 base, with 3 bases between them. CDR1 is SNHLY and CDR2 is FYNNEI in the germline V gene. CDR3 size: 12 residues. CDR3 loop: CASSDSNYGYTF. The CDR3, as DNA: TGTGCCAGCAGTGACAGTAACTATGGCTACACCTTC.

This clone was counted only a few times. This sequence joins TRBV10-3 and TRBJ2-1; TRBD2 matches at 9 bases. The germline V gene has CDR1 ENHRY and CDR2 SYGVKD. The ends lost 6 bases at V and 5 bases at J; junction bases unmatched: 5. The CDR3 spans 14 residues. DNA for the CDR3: TGTGCCATCAGAGATAGCGGGGGAGACAATGAGCAGTTCTTC. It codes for CAIRDSGGDNEQFF.

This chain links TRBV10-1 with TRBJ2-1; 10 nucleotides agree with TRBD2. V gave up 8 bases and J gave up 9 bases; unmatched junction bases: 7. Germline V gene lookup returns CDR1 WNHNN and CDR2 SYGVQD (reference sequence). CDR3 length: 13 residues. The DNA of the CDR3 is TGCGCCAGCGGGGTAGCGGGAGGCGTTGAGCAGTTCTTC. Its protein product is CASGVAGGVEQFF.

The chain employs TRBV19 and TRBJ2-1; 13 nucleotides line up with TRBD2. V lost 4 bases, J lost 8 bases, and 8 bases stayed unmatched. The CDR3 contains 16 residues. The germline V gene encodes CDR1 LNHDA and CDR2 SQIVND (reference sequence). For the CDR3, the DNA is TGTGCCAGTAGTACATCGGGACTAGCGGGAAAAGATGAGCAGTTCTTC. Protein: CASSTSGLAGKDEQFF.

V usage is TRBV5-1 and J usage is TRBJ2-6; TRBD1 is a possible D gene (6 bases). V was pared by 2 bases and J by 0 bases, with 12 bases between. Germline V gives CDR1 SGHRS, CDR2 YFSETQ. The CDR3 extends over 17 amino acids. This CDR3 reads CASSFTGSTSGANVLTF. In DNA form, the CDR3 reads TGCGCCAGCAGCTTTACAGGGTCCACCTCTGGGGCCAACGTCCTGACTTTC.

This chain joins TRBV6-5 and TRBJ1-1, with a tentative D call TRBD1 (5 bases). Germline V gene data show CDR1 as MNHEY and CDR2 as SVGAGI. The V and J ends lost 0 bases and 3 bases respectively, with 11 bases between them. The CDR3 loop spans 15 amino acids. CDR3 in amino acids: CASSYSYRKDTEAFF. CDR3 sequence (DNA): TGTGCCAGCAGTTACTCGTACAGGAAGGACACTGAAGCTTTCTTT.

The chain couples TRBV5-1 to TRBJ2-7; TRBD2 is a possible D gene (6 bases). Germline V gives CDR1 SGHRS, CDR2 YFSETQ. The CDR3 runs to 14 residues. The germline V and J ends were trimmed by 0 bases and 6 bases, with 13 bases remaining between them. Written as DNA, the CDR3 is TGCGCCAGCAGCTTGGGGGGGGAAGTCCGCGAGCAGTACTTC. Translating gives CASSLGGEVREQYF.

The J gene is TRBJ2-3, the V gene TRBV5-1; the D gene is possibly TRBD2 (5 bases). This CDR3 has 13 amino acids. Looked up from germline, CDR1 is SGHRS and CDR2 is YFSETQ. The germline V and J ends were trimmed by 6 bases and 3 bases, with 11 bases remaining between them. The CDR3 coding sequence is TGCGCCAGCACCAGACCGGGAACAGATACGCAGTATTTT. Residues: CASTRPGTDTQYF.

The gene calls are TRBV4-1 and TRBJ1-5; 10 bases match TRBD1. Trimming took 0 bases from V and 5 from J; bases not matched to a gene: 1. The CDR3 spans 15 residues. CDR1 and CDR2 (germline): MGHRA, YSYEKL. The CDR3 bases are TGCGCCAGCAGCCAAGAGGGACAGGGGTATCAGCCCCAGCATTTT. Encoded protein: CASSQEGQGYQPQHF.

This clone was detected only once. The CDR3 is CASSAGMNTEAFF. In DNA, the CDR3 is TGTGCCAGCAGTGCGGGTATGAACACTGAAGCTTTCTTT. V and J are TRBV6-6 and TRBJ1-1, with unresolved D. V was clipped by 5 bases and J by 0 bases, with 7 bases between them. CDR1 and CDR2 from the germline V gene are MNHNY and SVGAGI (reference sequence). The CDR3 loop spans 13 amino acids.

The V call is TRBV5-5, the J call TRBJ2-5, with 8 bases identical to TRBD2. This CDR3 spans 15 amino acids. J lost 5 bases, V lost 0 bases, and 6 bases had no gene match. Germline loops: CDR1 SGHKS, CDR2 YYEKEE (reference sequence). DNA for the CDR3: TGTGCCAGCAGCTTGGCGGGAGGGCCCTCGGAGACCCAGTACTTC. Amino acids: CASSLAGGPSETQYF.